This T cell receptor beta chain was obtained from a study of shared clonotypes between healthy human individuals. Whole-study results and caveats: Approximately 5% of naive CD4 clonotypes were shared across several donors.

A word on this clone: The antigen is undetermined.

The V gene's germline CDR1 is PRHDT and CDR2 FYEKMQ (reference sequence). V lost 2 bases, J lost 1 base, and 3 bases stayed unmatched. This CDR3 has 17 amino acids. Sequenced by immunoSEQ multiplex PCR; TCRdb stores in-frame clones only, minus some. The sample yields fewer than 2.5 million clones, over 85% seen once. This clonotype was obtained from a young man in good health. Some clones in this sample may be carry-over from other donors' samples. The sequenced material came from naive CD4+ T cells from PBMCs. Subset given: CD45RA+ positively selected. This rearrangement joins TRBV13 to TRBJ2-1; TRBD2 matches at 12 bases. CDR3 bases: TGTGCCAGCAGCTTATCGACTAGCGGGAGTTCCTACAATGAGCAGTTCTTC. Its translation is CASSLSTSGSSYNEQFF. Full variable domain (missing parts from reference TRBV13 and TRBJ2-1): AAGVIQSPRHLIKEKRETATLKCYPIPRHDTVYWYQQGPGQDPQFLISFYEKMQSDKGSIPDRFSAQQFSDYHSELNMSSLELGDSALYFCASSLSTSGSSYNEQFFGPGTRLTVL.